This TCR beta chain was recorded in a study of T-cell memory formation after mild COVID-19. The study, taken as a whole, reports: The authors did not confirm SARS-CoV-2 specificity of second-wave clones peaking day 37. Pre-infection memory already had some responding clones, implying cross-reactive memory joined. CD4+ contracting clones lay mainly in CM and EM, CD8+ ones in EMRA.

The TCR alpha and TCR beta cDNA libraries, bearing sample barcodes and UMIs, were generated by 5'RACE using constant-segment primers. MiXCR, run by TCRdb on the 5' RACE reads, gives a single entry per CDR3 protein. Of just under 550,000 distinct CDR3 sequences in the sample, around 21% were seen once. V was cut by 0 bases and J by 0 bases, with 8 bases left in between. CDR1 is KGHDR and CDR2 is SFDVKD in the germline V gene. The CDR3 has 16 amino acids. In this sample, this clonotype turned up a few times. Its specificity is not known. This chain connects TRBV24-1 to TRBJ2-1; D possibly corresponds to TRBD2 (5 bases). This sequence was found in an adult woman who had mild COVID-19 (a few samples of this study predate the infection). Cell type and time point are not known. The sequenced sample consisted of PBMCs or a T cell subset sorted from them (not recorded which). As DNA, the CDR3 is TGTGCCACCAGTGATTTGCCTGGGAGCTCCTACAATGAGCAGTTCTTC. Its protein is CATSDLPGSSYNEQFF.